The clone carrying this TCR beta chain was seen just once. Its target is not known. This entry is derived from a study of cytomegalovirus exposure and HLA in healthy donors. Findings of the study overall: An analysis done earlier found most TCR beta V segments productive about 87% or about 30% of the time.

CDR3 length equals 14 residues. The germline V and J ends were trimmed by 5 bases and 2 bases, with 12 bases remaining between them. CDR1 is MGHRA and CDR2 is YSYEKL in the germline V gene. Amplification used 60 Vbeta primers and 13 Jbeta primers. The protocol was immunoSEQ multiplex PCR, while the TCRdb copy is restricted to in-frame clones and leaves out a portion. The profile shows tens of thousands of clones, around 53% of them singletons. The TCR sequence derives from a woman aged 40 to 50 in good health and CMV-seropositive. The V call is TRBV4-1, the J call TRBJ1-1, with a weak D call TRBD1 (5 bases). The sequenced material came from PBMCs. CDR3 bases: TGCGCCAGCAGCTGGAACAGGCGCAACACTGAAGCTTTCTTT. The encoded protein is CASSWNRRNTEAFF.